The rows below give T cell receptor beta chains drawn from one sample of a study of glioma-infiltrating T cells after dendritic cell vaccination. Libraries were prepared by immunoSEQ multiplex PCR; TCRdb keeps only in-frame clonotypes and omits some of them. The profile shows 65,000 to 80,000 clones, about 76% of them singletons. This sample comprised blood, obtained before dendritic cell vaccination. The receptor source for this set is a human donor with glioblastoma. CDR3s include the opening cysteine and the closing phenylalanine or tryptophan. D genes are given only for firm matches. Rows give clone size only sometimes, using once, few, many, or a class for an expanded clone.

TRBJ1-1 TRBV27 . TRBD1 TGTGCCAGCAGTTTAGCCGGGACAGGGCTCACTGAAGCTTTCTTT CASSLAGTGLTEAFF
TRBJ2-1 TRBV9 . TRBD2 TGTGCCAGCAGCCATGGGACTAGCGGGGTGGAGTCCTACAATGAGCAGTTCTTC CASSHGTSGVESYNEQFF
TRBJ1-5 TRBV5-6 . . TGTGCCAGCAGCTTGTGGAACCTCTCAGGGAGGAATCAGCCCCAGCATTTT CASSLWNLSGRNQPQHF
TRBJ1-4 TRBV7-9 . . TGTGCCAGCAGCTACGACAGTGCCGCGGATGCAACTAATGAAAAACTGTTTTTT CASSYDSAADATNEKLFF
TRBJ1-1 TRBV6-6 . TRBD1 TGTGCCAGCAGTTTTACCGGGACAGGATCGAACACTGAAGCTTTCTTT CASSFTGTGSNTEAFF
TRBJ1-2 TRBV19 . TRBD1 TGTGCCAGTAGTGCCCAACAGGGGCTGGGCTATGGCTACACCTTC CASSAQQGLGYGYTF
TRBJ2-2 TRBV7-8 once TRBD1 TGTGCCAGCAGCTCCGGACAGGGTGAAACCGGGGAGCTGTTTTTT CASSSGQGETGELFF
TRBJ2-7 TRBV5-1 . TRBD2 TGCGCCAGCAGCTTGACTAGCGGGGGGTCCTCCTACGAGCAGTACTTC CASSLTSGGSSYEQYF
TRBJ1-2 TRBV6-6 . TRBD1 TGTGCCAGCAGGTCGGGGACAGGAAGACACTACACCTTC CASRSGTGRHYTF
TRBJ1-3 TRBV23-1 . . TGCGCCAGCAGTCAATCTCATCGAAGCTGGGCCGGAAACACCATATATTTT CASSQSHRSWAGNTIYF
TRBJ2-3 TRBV7-8 . TRBD1 TGTGCCAGCAGCTTAGGTCTCAAGGGGGCAACAGATACGCAGTATTTT CASSLGLKGATDTQYF
TRBJ2-3 TRBV6-5 . . TGTGCCAGCAGTTACCGGCGGGGAATTAGCACAGATACGCAGTATTTT CASSYRRGISTDTQYF
TRBJ1-1 TRBV27 . . TGTGCCAGCAGTTTAATAGGGGAAACTGAAGCTTTCTTT CASSLIGETEAFF
TRBJ1-3 TRBV19 . . TGTGCCTCCGGGGACTCTTTTTTCTCTGGAAACACCATATATTTT CASGDSFFSGNTIYF
TRBJ2-3 TRBV7-6 . . TGTGCCAGCAGCTTATTCGGGACTGAGGGTAATACGCAGTATTTT CASSLFGTEGNTQYF
TRBJ2-1 TRBV7-7 . TRBD1 TGTGCCAGCAGCTTAAGCCTAGACAGGGGTAGCAATGAGCAGTTCTTC CASSLSLDRGSNEQFF
TRBJ2-7 TRBV11-2 . TRBD1 TGTGCCAGCAGCCGGGACAGCACCTACGAGCAGTACTTC CASSRDSTYEQYF
TRBJ2-7 TRBV5-1 few . TGCGCCAGCAGCACCTCGACAGATTCCTACGAGCAGTACTTC CASSTSTDSYEQYF
TRBJ2-1 TRBV19 . TRBD2 TGTGCCAGTATGAGGACTAGCGGGGGGTATGGTGAGCAGTTCTTC CASMRTSGGYGEQFF
TRBJ2-7 TRBV7-2 . TRBD1 TGTGCCAGCAGCTTCCTGGGGACAGCCTCCTACGAGCAGTACTTC CASSFLGTASYEQYF
TRBJ2-1 TRBV15 . TRBD2 TGTGCCACCAGCATACAGAGCGGGGTTGGCTACAATGAGCAGTTCTTC CATSIQSGVGYNEQFF
TRBJ2-3 TRBV7-6 . TRBD1 TGTGCCAGCAGCACTATCCGGGACAGGGGCACAGATACGCAGTATTTT CASSTIRDRGTDTQYF
TRBJ2-6 TRBV6-5 . . TGTGCCAGCAGCTCTCTCTCTGGGGCCAACGTCCTGACTTTC CASSSLSGANVLTF
TRBJ1-2 TRBV13 . . TGTGCCAGCAGCTTCGGGGGGGAGTGGGGCAATCCGGACTATGGCTACACCTTC CASSFGGEWGNPDYGYTF
TRBJ2-7 TRBV2 few . TGTGCCAGCAGTCCCTCCCGGTCCTCCTACGAGCAGTACTTC CASSPSRSSYEQYF
TRBJ1-6 TRBV5-1 . . TGCGCCAGCAGCTTGGGACAGAGCTATAATTCACCCCTCCACTTT CASSLGQSYNSPLHF
TRBJ1-1 TRBV27 . . TGTGCCAGCAGTTTATCTAGAGTGGGGGGTACTGAAGCTTTCTTT CASSLSRVGGTEAFF
TRBJ2-7 TRBV29-1 . . TGCAGCGTTGAGGGAGGAGGGGACGAGCAGTACTTC CSVEGGGDEQYF
TRBJ1-6 TRBV7-8 once . TGTGCCAGCAGCTTAGGGCCACCACCCCTCCACTTT CASSLGPPPLHF
TRBJ1-2 TRBV5-1 . TRBD1 TGCGCCAGCAGCCCAGACGCGGGACAGGGTGTTGGGCATGGCTACACCTTC CASSPDAGQGVGHGYTF